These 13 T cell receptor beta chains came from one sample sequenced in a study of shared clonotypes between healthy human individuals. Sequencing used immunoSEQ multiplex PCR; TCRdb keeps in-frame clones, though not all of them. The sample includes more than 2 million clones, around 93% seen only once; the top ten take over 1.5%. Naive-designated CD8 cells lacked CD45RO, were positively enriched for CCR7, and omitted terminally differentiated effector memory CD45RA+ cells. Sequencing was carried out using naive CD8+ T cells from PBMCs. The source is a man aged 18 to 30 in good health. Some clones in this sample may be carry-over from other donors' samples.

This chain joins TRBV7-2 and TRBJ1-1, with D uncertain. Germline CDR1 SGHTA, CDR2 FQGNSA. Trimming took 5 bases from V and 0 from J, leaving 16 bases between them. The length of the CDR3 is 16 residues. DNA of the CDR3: TGTGCCAGCAGCCAGCCGGACCAAACCCTGAACACTGAAGCTTTCTTT. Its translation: CASSQPDQTLNTEAFF.

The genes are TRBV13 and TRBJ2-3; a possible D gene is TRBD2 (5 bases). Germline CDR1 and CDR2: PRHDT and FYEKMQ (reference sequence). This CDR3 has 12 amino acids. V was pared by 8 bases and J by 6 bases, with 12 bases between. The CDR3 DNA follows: TGTGCCAGCCGTTCCGGGGTGGATACGCAGTATTTT. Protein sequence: CASRSGVDTQYF.

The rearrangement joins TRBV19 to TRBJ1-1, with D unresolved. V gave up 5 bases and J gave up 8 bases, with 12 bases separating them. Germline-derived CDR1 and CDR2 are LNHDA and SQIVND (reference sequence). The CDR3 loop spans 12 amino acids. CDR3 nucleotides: TGTGCCAGTAGTCCATCCGGGAGCGAAGCTTTCTTT. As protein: CASSPSGSEAFF.

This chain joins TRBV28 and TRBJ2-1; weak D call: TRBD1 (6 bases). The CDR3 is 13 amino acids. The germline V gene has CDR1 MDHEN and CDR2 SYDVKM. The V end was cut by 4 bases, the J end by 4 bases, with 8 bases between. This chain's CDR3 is CASSWTEYNEQFF. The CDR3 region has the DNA TGTGCCAGCAGTTGGACAGAGTACAATGAGCAGTTCTTC.

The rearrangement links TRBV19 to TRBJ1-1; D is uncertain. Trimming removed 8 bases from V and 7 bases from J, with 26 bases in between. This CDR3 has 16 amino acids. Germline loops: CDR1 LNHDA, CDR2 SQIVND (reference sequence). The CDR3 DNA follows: TGTGCCAGTGGCCTCACCGGACGACCTACGGTTGGTGAAGCTTTCTTT. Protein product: CASGLTGRPTVGEAFF. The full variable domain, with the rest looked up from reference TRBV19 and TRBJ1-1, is DGGITQSPKYLFRKEGQNVTLSCEQNLNHDAMYWYRQDPGQGLRLIYYSQIVNDFQKGDIAEGYSVSREKKESFPLTVTSAQKNPTAFYLCASGLTGRPTVGEAFFGQGTRLTVV.

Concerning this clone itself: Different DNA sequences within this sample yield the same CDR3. The CDR3 nucleotides are TGTGCCAGCAGCTTAGGTGTTGGCACAGATACGCAGTATTTT. Translation gives CASSLGVGTDTQYF. This chain joins TRBV11-2 and TRBJ2-3; no firm D call. Germline V gene lookup returns CDR1 SGHAT and CDR2 FQNNGV. CDR3 length: 14 amino acids. V lost 1 base, J lost 1 base, and 6 bases lay in between.

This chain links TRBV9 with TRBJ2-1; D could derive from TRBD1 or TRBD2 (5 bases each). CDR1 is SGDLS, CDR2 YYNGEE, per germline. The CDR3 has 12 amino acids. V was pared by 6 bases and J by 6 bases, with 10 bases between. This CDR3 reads CASNSGSNEQFF. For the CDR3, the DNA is TGTGCCAGCAACTCAGGGAGCAATGAGCAGTTCTTC.

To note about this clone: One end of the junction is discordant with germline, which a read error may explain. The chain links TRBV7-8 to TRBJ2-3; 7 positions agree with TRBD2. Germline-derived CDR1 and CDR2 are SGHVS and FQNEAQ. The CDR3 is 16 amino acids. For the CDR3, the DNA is TGCGCCAGCAGCCAAGATCGGGCTAGCGGTCCCGATACGCAGTATTTT. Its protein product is CASSQDRASGPDTQYF.

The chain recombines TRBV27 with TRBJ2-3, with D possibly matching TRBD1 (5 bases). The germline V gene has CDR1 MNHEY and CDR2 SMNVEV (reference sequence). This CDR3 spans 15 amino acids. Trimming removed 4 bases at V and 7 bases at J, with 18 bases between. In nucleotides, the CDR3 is TGTGCCAGCAGTTCGCTTTTGGGGCCTCCCAATACGCAGTATTTT. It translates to CASSSLLGPPNTQYF.

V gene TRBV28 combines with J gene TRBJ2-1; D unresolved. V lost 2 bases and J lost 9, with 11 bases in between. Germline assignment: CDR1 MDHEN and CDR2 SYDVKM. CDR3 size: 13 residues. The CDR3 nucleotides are TGTGCCAGCAGTTTACTTAACCTTGGTGAGCAGTTCTTC. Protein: CASSLLNLGEQFF.

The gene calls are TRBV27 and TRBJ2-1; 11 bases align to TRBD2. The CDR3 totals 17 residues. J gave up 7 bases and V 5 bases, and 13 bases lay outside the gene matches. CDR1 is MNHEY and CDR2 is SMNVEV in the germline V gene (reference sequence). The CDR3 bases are TGTGCCAGCAGTCCGCCTACCACTAGCGGGAGAACAAATGAGCAGTTCTTC. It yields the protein CASSPPTTSGRTNEQFF.

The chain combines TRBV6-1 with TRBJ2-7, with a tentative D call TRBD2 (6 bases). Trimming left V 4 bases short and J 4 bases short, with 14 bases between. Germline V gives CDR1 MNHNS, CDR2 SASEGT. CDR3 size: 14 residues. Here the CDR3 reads CASSAIPGEYEQYF. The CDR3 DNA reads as TGTGCCAGCAGTGCCATCCCGGGGGAGTACGAGCAGTACTTC.

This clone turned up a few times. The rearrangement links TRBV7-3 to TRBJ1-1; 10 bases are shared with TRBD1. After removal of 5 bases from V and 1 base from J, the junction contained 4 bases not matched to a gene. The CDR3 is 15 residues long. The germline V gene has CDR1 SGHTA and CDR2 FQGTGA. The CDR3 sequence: CASSRGQGPNTEAFF. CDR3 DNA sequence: TGTGCCAGCAGCCGGGGACAGGGGCCGAACACTGAAGCTTTCTTT. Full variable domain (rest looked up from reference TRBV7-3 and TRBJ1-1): GAGVSQTPSNKVTEKGKYVELRCDPISGHTALYWYRQSLGQGPEFLIYFQGTGAADDSGLPNDRFFAVRPEGSVSTLKIQRTERGDSAVYLCASSRGQGPNTEAFFGQGTRLTVV.